Listed here are 15 T cell receptor beta chains from one sample, sequenced in a study of CD8 T cells in ankylosing spondylitis. Study results and caveats: There was a TCR beta motif, made of several highly homologous variants, that appeared characteristic of ankylosing spondylitis blood.

Which antigens these TCRs recognize remains unknown. Using its own MiXCR run on the 5' RACE reads, TCRdb lists one record per CDR3 protein. The sample lists hundreds of thousands of distinct CDR3 sequences, roughly 10% seen once, with 0.51% in the top ten. The sample consisted of blood, either unsorted or a sorted T cell fraction (not recorded which). These receptors were taken from a male donor with ankylosing spondylitis.

V is TRBV20-1 and J is TRBJ1-2; 8 bases agree with TRBD1. The V segment lost 3 bases and the J segment 7 bases; nucleotides outside the gene matches: 10. The germline V gene has CDR1 DFQATT and CDR2 SNEGSKA (reference sequence). The CDR3 covers 14 residues. The CDR3 loop reads CSASNYRGSSGYTF. The CDR3 nucleotides are TGCAGTGCTAGTAACTACAGGGGGAGTTCTGGCTACACCTTC.

Only a few counts were recorded for this clonotype. The gene calls are TRBV4-3 and TRBJ2-7; D call uncertain. The CDR3 covers 13 residues. V was clipped by 4 bases and J by 4 bases, with 11 bases between them. Germline loops: CDR1 LGHNA, CDR2 YSLEER. In DNA, the CDR3 is TGCGCCAGCAGCCGATCAAGACGATACGAGCAGTACTTC. This gives the protein CASSRSRRYEQYF.

The rearrangement links TRBV7-9 to TRBJ2-1; TRBD2 matches 11 bases. Trimming at V came to 5 bases and at J to 8 bases, leaving 8 bases not matched to a gene. Germline lookup yields CDR1 SEHNR and CDR2 FQNEAQ (reference sequence). The CDR3 loop spans 15 amino acids. CDR3 nucleotides: TGTGCCAGCAGCGACCGACTAGCGGGAAAGGATGAGCAGTTCTTC. It is translated as CASSDRLAGKDEQFF.

This clonotype was detected only a few times. This chain links TRBV10-3 with TRBJ2-7, with no clear D. The CDR3 extends over 15 amino acids. Germline CDR1 is ENHRY and CDR2 is SYGVKD. Trimming left V 2 bases short and J 2 bases short, with 13 bases between. The CDR3 coding sequence is TGTGCCATCAGTGAGCGGCGGTCTGAGCCCTACGAGCAGTACTTC. Its protein is CAISERRSEPYEQYF.

This clonotype has just a few counts. The genes are TRBV10-3 and TRBJ2-3, with 8 bases that match TRBD2. Germline CDR1 and CDR2: ENHRY and SYGVKD. Trimming cost V 6 bases and J 4 bases; bases outside gene matches: 3. The CDR3 has 13 residues. The CDR3 DNA reads TGTGCCATCAGAGCGGGAGCGGCAGATACGCAGTATTTT. Encoded protein: CAIRAGAADTQYF.

The chain carries TRBV6-1 and TRBJ2-1; tentatively, D is TRBD1 (6 bases). V lost 6 bases and J lost 1, with 13 bases in between. The CDR3 consists of 15 residues. Germline CDR1 is MNHNS and CDR2 is SASEGT. The DNA for the CDR3 is TGTGCCAGCAGAGGTAGGCAGGGGTCCTACAATGAGCAGTTCTTC. Translated, it gives CASRGRQGSYNEQFF.

A word on this clonotype: It may be a read error: a sequence one base away is much more abundant. This chain links TRBV7-8 with TRBJ2-1; either TRBD1 or TRBD2 may fit D (5 bases each). Trimming cost V 5 bases and J 6 bases, with 11 bases left between them. Germline V gene data show CDR1 as SGHVS and CDR2 as FQNEAQ. The CDR3 covers 13 residues. This CDR3 is CASSPGRFNEQFF. CDR3 nucleotides: TGTGCCAGCAGCCCGGGACGGTTCAATGAGCAGTTCTTC. Combining the CDR3 with reference TRBV7-8 and TRBJ2-1 gives the whole variable domain GAGVSQSPRYKVAKRGQDVALRCDPISGHVSLFWYQQALGQGPEFLTYFQNEAQLDKSGLPSDRFFAERPEGSVSTLKIQRTQQEDSAVYLCASSPGRFNEQFFGPGTRLTVL.

This clonotype appeared many times. V gene TRBV27 combines with J gene TRBJ2-7; D is tentatively TRBD1 or TRBD2 (5 bases each). The germline gives CDR1 MNHEY, CDR2 SMNVEV (reference sequence). Trimming shortened V by 2 bases and J by 2 bases, and 10 bases separated the two germline ends. CDR3 length: 14 amino acids. CDR3 DNA: TGTGCCAGCAGTTTAGGGGGTTACCCCTACGAGCAGTACTTC. Its protein product is CASSLGGYPYEQYF.

This clonotype showed up just once. The gene calls are TRBV27 and TRBJ1-5; D gene unclear. CDR3 size: 15 residues. Trimming left V 2 bases short and J 3 bases short, with 11 bases between. The germline CDR1 and CDR2 sequences are MNHEY and SMNVEV (reference sequence). CDR3 DNA sequence: TGTGCCAGCAGTTTAGGCCGGCGACTCAATCAGCCCCAGCATTTT. It specifies CASSLGRRLNQPQHF.

The chain uses TRBV20-1 and TRBJ2-5, with 11 positions matching TRBD2. Germline V lookup: CDR1 DFQATT, CDR2 SNEGSKA (reference sequence). The ends lost 4 bases at V and 5 bases at J; junction bases unmatched: 9. The CDR3 covers 15 residues. For the CDR3, the DNA is TGCAGTGCTAATAGTCTAGCGGGAGGACGGGAGACCCAGTACTTC. It translates to CSANSLAGGRETQYF.

This clonotype was seen a few times. V gene TRBV27 combines with J gene TRBJ2-5, with a weak D call TRBD2 (6 bases). The V end lost 0 bases, the J end lost 5 bases, and 13 bases lay between the germline ends. The V gene's germline CDR1 is MNHEY and CDR2 SMNVEV (reference sequence). The length of the CDR3 is 15 residues. As DNA, the CDR3 is TGTGCCAGCAGTTTATCACAGACTAGGTCGGAGACCCAGTACTTC. Translation: CASSLSQTRSETQYF.

In its sample, this clonotype was seen a few times. This chain uses TRBV20-1 with TRBJ2-2; 11 nucleotides match TRBD2. J lost 5 bases, V lost 8 bases, and 4 bases had no gene match. Germline CDR1 and CDR2: DFQATT and SNEGSKA (reference sequence). This CDR3 has 13 amino acids. The CDR3 DNA follows: TGCAGTTTACTAGCGGGGGAGACCGGGGAGCTGTTTTTT. Residues: CSLLAGETGELFF.

The chain has TRBV25-1 and TRBJ1-3; unclear D gene. Per the germline V gene, CDR1 is MGHDK and CDR2 is SYGVNS. V dropped 3 bases and J dropped 1 base, with 10 bases sitting between them. The CDR3 sequence is 15 residues long. CDR3 DNA: TGTGCCAGCAGTGAGGCGGGTCGGTCTGGAAACACCATATATTTT. This encodes CASSEAGRSGNTIYF.

V gene TRBV30 combines with J gene TRBJ2-2; a weak D match, TRBD2 (5 bases). From germline, CDR1 is GTSNPN and CDR2 SVGIG (reference sequence). The CDR3 has 12 amino acids. Deletions cut 2 bases from V and 13 bases from J, with 14 bases between. In DNA form, the CDR3 reads TGTGCCTGGAGTATATTTCAAGGAGGGCTGTTTTTT. Translating it yields CAWSIFQGGLFF.

This clonotype was counted ten times or more. CDR3 amino acids: CSARTGWGSPLHF. CDR3 nucleotides: TGCAGTGCTAGGACAGGGTGGGGATCACCCCTCCACTTT. This sequence joins TRBV20-1 and TRBJ1-6; 7 bases are shared with TRBD1. Looked up from germline, CDR1 is DFQATT and CDR2 is SNEGSKA (reference sequence). V gave up 3 bases and J gave up 10 bases; unmatched junction bases: 6. The CDR3 covers 13 residues.